These T cell receptor beta chains were read from a single sample in a study of T cells in Graves' hyperthyroidism and ophthalmopathy. TCRdb processed the multiplex PCR reads anew with MiXCR; each CDR3 protein has one entry. The data show 530,000 or so distinct CDR3 sequences, with more than 15% seen just once and roughly 18% held by the top ten. Sequenced: blood. The receptors derive from a woman younger than 30 with Graves' ophthalmopathy. Both conserved end residues are part of each CDR3. The D gene is left open where the match is weak. A row's size may be missing; if present it is once, few, many or a size class.

CASSPTGGNQPQHF,TGTGCCAGCAGCCCCACGGGGGGCAATCAGCCCCAGCATTTT,14,NA,TRBJ1-5,many,TRBV7-2
CASSQDASGGYQETQYF,TGTGCCAGCAGCCAAGATGCTAGCGGGGGCTACCAAGAGACCCAGTACTTC,17,TRBD2,TRBJ2-5,NA,TRBV4-2
CASSQGQAPHEQYF,TGCGCCAGCAGCCAAGGCCAGGCCCCCCACGAGCAGTACTTC,14,NA,TRBJ2-7,few,TRBV4-1
CASSLTVAGGLETQYF,TGTGCCAGCAGTTTAACGGTAGCGGGAGGGCTGGAGACCCAGTACTTC,16,TRBD2,TRBJ2-5,many,TRBV28
CASILTPNTEAFF,TGTGCCAGCATCCTGACACCTAACACTGAAGCTTTCTTT,13,NA,TRBJ1-1,NA,TRBV7-9
CASSLVSPNTEAFF,TGCGCCAGCAGCTTGGTAAGTCCGAACACTGAAGCTTTCTTT,14,NA,TRBJ1-1,many,TRBV5-1
CSARGLGPSYEQYF,TGCAGTGCTAGGGGGCTCGGGCCCTCCTACGAGCAGTACTTC,14,NA,TRBJ2-7,NA,TRBV20-1
CASSQPRTPGNQPQHF,TGCGCCAGCAGCCAACCCCGGACCCCTGGCAATCAGCCCCAGCATTTT,16,NA,TRBJ1-5,many,TRBV4-3
CSVEGDRDFWTNTGELFF,TGCAGCGTTGAAGGGGACAGGGACTTTTGGACGAACACCGGGGAGCTGTTTTTT,18,TRBD1,TRBJ2-2,NA,TRBV29-1
CAISDRGENTGELFF,TGTGCCATCAGTGACAGGGGGGAGAACACCGGGGAGCTGTTTTTT,15,NA,TRBJ2-2,NA,TRBV10-3
CASSPRTGLYGETQYF,TGTGCCAGCAGCCCTCGAACGGGCCTCTATGGGGAGACCCAGTACTTC,16,NA,TRBJ2-5,NA,TRBV9
CAISESTLAGDTGELFF,TGTGCCATCAGTGAGTCGACCCTAGCGGGGGACACCGGGGAGCTGTTTTTT,17,TRBD2,TRBJ2-2,many,TRBV10-3
CASSFPNYNEQFF,TGTGCCAGCAGTTTTCCTAATTACAATGAGCAGTTCTTC,13,NA,TRBJ2-1,many,TRBV12-3/TRBV12-4
CASSYPEGEAFF,TGTGCCAGCAGTTACCCCGAGGGTGAAGCTTTCTTT,12,NA,TRBJ1-1,few,TRBV6-5
CASSEVTGGGYTF,TGTGCCAGCAGTGAGGTGACGGGGGGTGGCTACACCTTC,13,NA,TRBJ1-2,few,TRBV25-1
CASRGLGGLAAQETQYF,TGTGCCAGCAGGGGCCTTGGGGGACTAGCAGCCCAAGAGACCCAGTACTTC,17,TRBD2,TRBJ2-5,NA,TRBV6-1
CASKEGGGGSYNEQFF,TGTGCCAGCAAAGAGGGGGGAGGCGGCTCCTACAATGAGCAGTTCTTC,16,NA,TRBJ2-1,NA,TRBV5-5
CASSAETGGTQPQHF,TGTGCCAGCAGTGCCGAGACAGGGGGCACTCAGCCCCAGCATTTT,15,TRBD1,TRBJ1-5,few,TRBV27
CAISDDDYGYTF,TGTGCCATCAGTGACGACGACTATGGCTACACCTTC,12,NA,TRBJ1-2,many,TRBV10-3
CASSLGQLEYTGELFF,TGCGCCAGCAGCTTGGGACAGTTGGAGTACACCGGGGAGCTGTTTTTT,16,NA,TRBJ2-2,few,TRBV5-1
CASSLASGAYSGNTIYF,TGTGCCAGCAGCTTGGCCTCGGGGGCCTACTCTGGAAACACCATATATTTT,17,NA,TRBJ1-3,few,TRBV5-5
CASTGGETQYF,TGTGCCTCCACGGGTGGAGAGACCCAGTACTTC,11,NA,TRBJ2-5,many,TRBV6-2/TRBV6-3
CASSLAGTENEKLFF,TGTGCCAGCAGCTTGGCCGGGACAGAAAATGAAAAACTGTTTTTT,15,TRBD1,TRBJ1-4,few,TRBV7-9
CSVGDGGAPDTQYF,TGCAGCGTTGGAGACGGGGGGGCCCCAGATACGCAGTATTTT,14,TRBD2,TRBJ2-3,NA,TRBV29-1
CASSVATSPGDTQYF,TGTGCCAGCAGCGTAGCTACTAGCCCCGGAGATACGCAGTATTTT,15,NA,TRBJ2-3,NA,TRBV14
CSARIGNQGDSPLHF,TGCAGTGCTAGAATCGGCAACCAAGGAGATTCACCCCTCCACTTT,15,NA,TRBJ1-6,many,TRBV20-1
CASSSGTGGAKGNEQFF,TGTGCCAGCAGCTCCGGGACAGGGGGCGCGAAGGGCAATGAGCAGTTCTTC,17,TRBD1,TRBJ2-1,many,TRBV7-8
CASSLDPHQRETQYF,TGTGCCAGCAGCTTAGACCCTCACCAACGGGAGACCCAGTACTTC,15,NA,TRBJ2-5,many,TRBV7-2
CSAIRGYWNTEAFF,TGCAGTGCTATCAGGGGGTATTGGAACACTGAAGCTTTCTTT,14,TRBD1,TRBJ1-1,many,TRBV20-1
CATSGPGQYDTGELFF,TGTGCCACCAGTGGCCCGGGACAATACGACACCGGGGAGCTGTTTTTT,16,NA,TRBJ2-2,NA,TRBV24-1
CASSPSTLYSNQPQHF,TGTGCCAGCAGCCCGAGTACACTTTATAGCAATCAGCCCCAGCATTTT,16,NA,TRBJ1-5,few,TRBV7-3
CSVLLRKGAYEQYF,TGCAGCGTTCTCCTGAGGAAGGGGGCCTACGAGCAGTACTTC,14,NA,TRBJ2-7,NA,TRBV29-1
CASSETDYSNQPQHF,TGTGCCAGTAGCGAGACAGACTATAGCAATCAGCCCCAGCATTTT,15,NA,TRBJ1-5,NA,TRBV19
CASSEDYFRTVEPQHF,TGTGCCAGCAGTGAAGATTATTTCAGGACGGTTGAGCCCCAGCATTTT,16,NA,TRBJ1-5,few,TRBV6-1
CASSLGRAPLSYEQYF,TGTGCCAGCAGCTTAGGGCGGGCACCCCTCTCCTACGAGCAGTACTTC,16,NA,TRBJ2-7,many,TRBV7-2
CASSLGAAFYGYTF,TGTGCCAGCAGCTTGGGGGCGGCGTTCTATGGCTACACCTTC,14,NA,TRBJ1-2,few,TRBV5-6
CASSLPRTNTEAFF,TGTGCCAGCAGTTTGCCGCGAACAAACACTGAAGCTTTCTTT,14,NA,TRBJ1-1,many,TRBV28
CASSGGTIYEQYF,TGTGCCAGCAGCGGAGGGACAATTTACGAGCAGTACTTC,13,NA,TRBJ2-7,many,TRBV7-2
CASSLAQQGRGYTF,TGTGCCAGCAGCTTAGCGCAGCAGGGGAGAGGCTACACCTTC,14,NA,TRBJ1-2,few,TRBV7-2
CAWSQGLGEKLFF,TGTGCCTGGAGTCAGGGGCTCGGGGAAAAACTGTTTTTT,13,NA,TRBJ1-4,many,TRBV30
CASSRTGGGTEAFF,TGTGCCAGCAGCCGGACAGGGGGAGGTACTGAAGCTTTCTTT,14,TRBD1,TRBJ1-1,many,TRBV7-9
CASTQSPSGRSTYNEQFF,TGTGCCAGCACCCAGTCCCCTAGCGGGAGATCGACCTACAATGAGCAGTTCTTC,18,TRBD2,TRBJ2-1,many,TRBV6-2/TRBV6-3
CASSEGGLAGALGNNEQFF,TGTGCCAGCAGTGAAGGGGGACTAGCGGGGGCCTTAGGTAACAATGAGCAGTTCTTC,19,TRBD2,TRBJ2-1,many,TRBV2